This T cell receptor beta chain was recorded in a study of blood T cell repertoires in COVID-19. As for the study in general: Samples of COVID-19 (acute and convalescent) were obtained from the United States, Italy and Spain. The analysed material was cDNA or gDNA that came from T cells, B-cell-depleted T cells, or PBMCs.

As processed by the authors: Amplification of reference gene primers provided the estimated nucleated cell counts. Repertoires were generated with immunoSEQ multiplex PCR, while TCRdb's copy carries only in-frame clones and drops some. That table furnishes V, J and clone size, whereas the DNA furnished D and trimming. The table has 100,000 to 140,000 clones, about four fifths seen once; the top ten hold about 4.5%. CDR1 is SGHTA and CDR2 is FQGNSA in the germline V gene. The CDR3 runs to 16 residues. The V gene lost 5 bases and the J gene lost 0 bases, with 14 bases spanning the gap. Sequencing used peripheral blood. The rearrangement links TRBV7-2 to TRBJ1-3; D may be TRBD1 (6 bases). The receptor's source is a man aged 70-80 years with acute or convalescent COVID-19. CDR3 sequence reads: CASSPTTGLSGNTIYF. CDR3 nucleotides: TGTGCCAGCAGCCCGACGACAGGCCTCTCTGGAAACACCATATATTTT.